What follows are 5 T cell receptor beta chains derived from one specimen sequenced in a study of blood T cells in healthy people across ages. A second PCR of about 7 to 11 cycles used a sample-barcoded 5' primer and a J-beta primer mix. TCRdb ran MiXCR on the 5' RACE reads and lists one entry per CDR3 protein. Among around 800,000 distinct CDR3 sequences listed, around two thirds were seen once. Material: blood. Receptors originate from a man aged 25-40 years in good health.

The chain has TRBV20-1 and TRBJ2-3; 7 bases fit TRBD1. The CDR3 sequence is 13 residues long. The germline gives CDR1 DFQATT, CDR2 SNEGSKA (reference sequence). V shed 5 bases, J shed 3 bases, and the junction held 5 bases outside the gene matches. The CDR3 nucleotides are TGCAGTGCTCCACAGGGGTTAACAGATACGCAGTATTTT. Residues: CSAPQGLTDTQYF.

The V call is TRBV20-1, the J call TRBJ2-1, with 8 nucleotides matching TRBD2. This CDR3 has 16 residues. V dropped 2 bases and J dropped 0; count of bases not matched to a gene: 6. The germline V gene encodes CDR1 DFQATT and CDR2 SNEGSKA (reference sequence). CDR3 amino acids: CSARSSGGISYNEQFF. The DNA of the CDR3 is TGCAGTGCTAGATCAAGCGGGGGAATCTCCTACAATGAGCAGTTCTTC.

The gene calls are TRBV5-1 and TRBJ1-2; D uncertain. The V end lost 2 bases, the J end lost 1 base, and 9 bases lay between the germline ends. Germline V CDR1 and CDR2: SGHRS, YFSETQ. The CDR3 consists of 14 residues. Written as DNA, the CDR3 is TGCGCCAGCAGCTTTCATCCGGTTAACTATGGCTACACCTTC. Translating gives CASSFHPVNYGYTF.

The chain employs TRBV7-9 and TRBJ1-1, with a weak D call TRBD1 (5 bases). There are 12 residues in the CDR3. Germline loops: CDR1 SEHNR, CDR2 FQNEAQ (reference sequence). V was shortened by 3 bases and J by 11 bases, with 13 bases between the two germline ends. The CDR3 sequence is CASSLGSRDAFF. The CDR3 nucleotides read TGTGCCAGCAGCTTGGGCTCCAGGGATGCTTTCTTT.

This clonotype was detected only a few times. The chain carries TRBV24-1 and TRBJ2-2; D possibly corresponds to TRBD1 (6 bases). In germline, CDR1 is KGHDR, CDR2 SFDVKD. This CDR3 is built from 15 residues. The ends were cut back, 7 bases at V and 5 bases at J, with 16 bases in the middle. The CDR3 is CATSNLQGRTGELFF. The CDR3 nucleotides are TGTGCCACCAGCAACCTACAGGGAAGGACCGGGGAGCTGTTTTTT.